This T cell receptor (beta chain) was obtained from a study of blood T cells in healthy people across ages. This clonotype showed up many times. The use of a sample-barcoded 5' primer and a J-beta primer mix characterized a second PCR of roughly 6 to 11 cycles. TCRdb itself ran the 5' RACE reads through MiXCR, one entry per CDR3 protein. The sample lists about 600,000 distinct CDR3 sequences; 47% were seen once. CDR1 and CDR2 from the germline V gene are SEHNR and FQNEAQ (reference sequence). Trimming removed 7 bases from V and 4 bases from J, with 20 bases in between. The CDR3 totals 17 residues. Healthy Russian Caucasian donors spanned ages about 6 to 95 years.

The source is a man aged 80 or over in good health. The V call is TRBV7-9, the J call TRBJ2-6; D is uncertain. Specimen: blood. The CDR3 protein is CASTNQANMGGANVLTF. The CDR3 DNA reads TGTGCCAGCACTAACCAGGCGAATATGGGGGGGGCCAACGTCCTGACTTTC.